A single sample is the source of the 6 T cell receptor beta chains below, sequenced in a study of blood T cell repertoires in COVID-19. Measured with immunoSEQ multiplex PCR; TCRdb has only the in-frame clones, and not every one. The sample shows 300,000 to 450,000 clones, over 75% of them seen only once. The source material was PBMCs or T cells enriched from blood (not recorded which). These receptor sequences come from a man younger than 35 who had recovered from COVID-19.

This chain connects TRBV4-2 to TRBJ2-3; TRBD2 aligns across 8 bases. Trimming at V came to 5 bases and at J to 1 base, leaving 8 bases not matched to a gene. The germline gives CDR1 LGHNA, CDR2 YNFKEQ. There are 16 residues in the CDR3. The CDR3 reads CASSSGYGRGTDTQYF. Written as DNA, the CDR3 is TGTGCCAGCAGCTCCGGTTACGGGAGGGGCACAGATACGCAGTATTTT.

This clone was counted a single time. The chain combines TRBV19 with TRBJ2-1; the match to TRBD2 covers 11 bases. The germline V gene encodes CDR1 LNHDA and CDR2 SQIVND (reference sequence). The ends lost 6 bases at V and 5 bases at J; junction bases unmatched: 9. The CDR3 is made up of 16 amino acids. The CDR3 DNA follows: TGTGCCAGTAGACCACTCGGGACTAGCGGAAACAATGAGCAGTTCTTC. It codes for CASRPLGTSGNNEQFF.

This rearrangement joins TRBV28 to TRBJ2-4; 7 nucleotides line up with TRBD2. Germline values: CDR1 MDHEN, CDR2 SYDVKM. V trimming: 3 bases; J trimming: 7 bases; junction bases outside the gene matches: 6. This CDR3 has 14 residues. The CDR3 DNA reads TGTGCCAGCAGTTTCAGGGCCGGGAGGAACATTCAGTACTTC. Residues: CASSFRAGRNIQYF.

A single count supports this clone. CDR3 residues: CASSWTGSGEQFF. CDR3 coding DNA: TGTGCCAGCAGCTGGACAGGGTCAGGTGAGCAGTTCTTC. This sequence joins TRBV7-2 and TRBJ2-1; 8 positions agree with TRBD1. CDR1 and CDR2 (germline): SGHTA, FQGNSA. V shed 4 bases and J 9 bases; nucleotides not matched to a gene: 5. CDR3 length equals 13 residues.

The genes are TRBV9 and TRBJ1-1; 10 bases are a match to TRBD1. The germline V gene has CDR1 SGDLS and CDR2 YYNGEE. J gave up 4 bases and V 3 bases, and 3 bases lay outside the gene matches. The CDR3 contains 14 residues. The chain's CDR3 is CASSAGTGVTEAFF. The DNA for the CDR3 is TGTGCCAGCAGCGCCGGGACAGGGGTCACTGAAGCTTTCTTT.

This clone was seen a few times. This chain connects TRBV4-3 to TRBJ2-2, with D unresolved. V was cut by 0 bases and J by 1 base, with 3 bases left in between. The CDR3 consists of 14 residues. Germline V CDR1 and CDR2: LGHNA, YSLEER. CDR3 amino acids: CASSQDMNTGELFF. CDR3 sequence (DNA): TGCGCCAGCAGCCAAGATATGAACACCGGGGAGCTGTTTTTT.